What follows is one T cell receptor beta chain and its context. What it binds is unknown. The observed sequence ends 3 residues before the CDR3 terminus, with the missing tail filled in from the germline J gene. The data derive from a study of T cells in women clearing cervical HPV infection. The study, taken as a whole, reports: TRBV6-7 abundance was lower in cases than controls (0.11% versus 0.16%). Richness plus V gene abundances separated cases from controls with AUC around 0.8. T-cell numbers per sample were unknown and may explain richness differences. CIN3+ cases had significantly higher TCR richness than controls; evenness did not differ.

This table comes from immunoSEQ multiplex PCR, and its TCRdb copy is limited to in-frame clones, with some not included. The sample table sets out roughly 40,000 clones. CDR3 length: 14 residues. Between the trimmed V and J ends, which lost 0 bases and 4 bases, there was a span of 9 bases. Germline loops: CDR1 KGHSH, CDR2 LQKENI. This rearrangement joins TRBV18 to TRBJ1-1, with D perhaps TRBD1 (5 bases). The sequenced sample was blood buffy coat. This sequence originates from a woman between 18 and 69 years old with a cervical HPV16 infection that either progressed to CIN3+ or cleared (not recorded which). CDR3 bases read: TGTGCCAGCTCACCACCGGGGGGTGGCACTGAA. It yields the protein CASSPPGGGTE. The CDR3 in full is CASSPPGGGTEAFF. Complete variable domain (other parts from reference TRBV18 and TRBJ1-1): NAGVMQNPRHLVRRRGQEARLRCSPMKGHSHVYWYRQLPEEGLKFMVYLQKENIIDESGMPKERFSAEFPKEGPSILRIQQVVRGDSAAYFCASSPPGGGTEAFFGQGTRLTVV.